These T cell receptor beta chains were read from a single sample in a study of shared clonotypes between healthy human individuals. This table comes from immunoSEQ multiplex PCR, and its TCRdb copy is limited to in-frame clones, with some not included. The table lists under 1,100,000 clones, under 80% of them singletons. Input material: memory CD4+ T cells sorted from blood. The receptors derive from a man aged 18 to 30 in good health. The CDR3 runs from the conserved cysteine through the conserved F or W. D genes are given only for firm matches. Expanded clones are given a class, and other clones once, few, many or no size at all.

>TRBV9|TRBJ2-3|15|TRBD2|.
CASSVEGLAGFTQYF
TGTGCCAGCAGCGTAGAGGGACTAGCGGGTTTTACGCAGTATTTT
>TRBV6-6|TRBJ1-5|11|.|.
CASSSAEPQHF
TGTGCCAGCAGCTCCGCGGAGCCCCAGCATTTT
>TRBV6-1|TRBJ1-2|15|TRBD1|many
CASSEWVGQGEGYTF
TGTGCCAGCAGTGAATGGGTCGGGCAGGGGGAAGGCTACACCTTC
>TRBV4-1|TRBJ1-3|16|.|once
CASSQVGSSSGNTIYF
TGCGCCAGCAGCCAAGTTGGGAGTTCCTCTGGAAACACCATATATTTT
>TRBV7-6|TRBJ1-1|13|TRBD1|.
CASSLRQGTEAFF
TGTGCCAGCAGCTTGAGACAGGGCACTGAAGCTTTCTTT
>TRBV10-3|TRBJ1-2|14|.|.
CAILRDKGSGGYTF
TGTGCCATCCTGCGGGACAAGGGTTCGGGAGGCTACACCTTC
>TRBV5-5|TRBJ2-5|15|.|.
CASSLAGGRTETQYF
TGTGCCAGCAGCTTGGCCGGGGGGCGTACGGAGACCCAGTACTTC
>TRBV5-4|TRBJ1-2|18|.|.
CASSPLGAGRVRNYGYTF
TGTGCCAGCAGCCCCCTTGGGGCAGGGAGGGTGAGGAACTATGGCTACACCTTC
>TRBV11-2|TRBJ2-7|13|.|.
CASSLGASYEQYF
TGTGCCAGCAGCTTAGGCGCGTCCTACGAGCAGTACTTC
>TRBV2|TRBJ1-4|13|TRBD1|.
CASRTGGVGKLFF
TGTGCCAGCCGGACAGGGGGCGTAGGAAAACTGTTTTTT
>TRBV5-6|TRBJ2-7|12|.|.
CASSFRTYEQYF
TGTGCCAGCAGCTTCAGAACCTACGAGCAGTACTTC
>TRBV9|TRBJ2-7|15|.|.
CASSVGDPLRNEQYF
TGTGCCAGCAGCGTAGGGGACCCCCTGAGGAACGAGCAGTACTTC
>TRBV2|TRBJ1-6|14|TRBD1|.
CASGGDRTYSPLHF
TGTGCCAGCGGAGGGGACAGGACCTATTCACCCCTCCACTTT
>TRBV19|TRBJ2-2|14|TRBD2|.
CASSRGGNTGELFF
TGTGCCAGTAGTCGGGGGGGAAACACCGGGGAGCTGTTTTTT
>TRBV15|TRBJ2-6|16|.|once
CATSRVGGLGANVLTF
TGTGCCACCAGCAGAGTAGGGGGGCTTGGGGCCAACGTCCTGACTTTC
>TRBV7-7|TRBJ1-2|14|TRBD1|.
CASTPDRQIYGYTF
TGTGCTAGCACCCCGGACAGGCAGATCTATGGCTACACCTTC
>TRBV5-1|TRBJ2-5|15|TRBD2|.
CASSQLAGAGETQYF
TGCGCCAGCAGCCAGTTAGCGGGAGCAGGGGAGACCCAGTACTTC
>TRBV6-1|TRBJ1-5|16|.|.
CASSEIRGRSNQPQHF
TGTGCCAGCAGTGAAATAAGGGGTCGGAGCAATCAGCCCCAGCATTTT
>TRBV30|TRBJ2-3|13|.|.
CAWSISGADTQYF
TGTGCCTGGAGTATCTCCGGAGCAGATACGCAGTATTTT
>TRBV5-6|TRBJ1-2|15|TRBD1|few
CASSPGTGSNYGYTF
TGTGCCAGCAGCCCGGGGACAGGTTCTAACTATGGCTACACCTTC
>TRBV7-8|TRBJ1-5|15|.|.
CASSLEAQMNQPQHF
TGTGCCAGCAGCTTAGAGGCACAGATGAATCAGCCCCAGCATTTT
>TRBV5-1|TRBJ1-3|15|.|once
CASSSDGSSGNTIYF
TGCGCCAGCAGCTCCGACGGGAGCTCTGGAAACACCATATATTTT
>TRBV5-1|TRBJ1-1|15|.|once
CASSLVGGRSTEAFF
TGCGCCAGCAGCTTGGTGGGGGGGCGCAGCACTGAAGCTTTCTTT
>TRBV6-6|TRBJ2-6|14|.|.
CASSYQGGANVLTF
TGTGCCAGCAGTTACCAGGGTGGGGCCAACGTCCTGACTTTC
>TRBV6-5|TRBJ2-3|14|TRBD2|.
CASSAGRILDTQYF
TGTGCCAGCAGTGCCGGGAGGATCCTAGATACGCAGTATTTT
>TRBV6-4|TRBJ1-4|13|.|.
CASSDSTGRRLFF
TGTGCCAGCAGTGACTCTACGGGACGTAGACTGTTTTTT
>TRBV29-1|TRBJ2-1|13|.|.
CSVELGPPNEQFF
TGCAGCGTTGAACTGGGCCCGCCGAATGAGCAGTTCTTC
>TRBV2|TRBJ1-1|13|TRBD1|few
CASAPTGYTEAFF
TGTGCCTCAGCCCCGACAGGGTACACTGAAGCTTTCTTT
>TRBV19|TRBJ1-4|14|.|.
CASSIGGNNEKLFF
TGTGCCAGCTCCATCGGCGGGAACAATGAAAAACTGTTTTTT
>TRBV30|TRBJ1-4|14|.|.
CAWSSGGLGEKLFF
TGTGCCTGGAGTTCTGGGGGCCTCGGTGAAAAACTGTTTTTT
>TRBV2|TRBJ1-1|12|.|.
CASSVTGHEAFF
TGTGCCAGCAGTGTAACGGGACATGAAGCTTTCTTT
>TRBV9|TRBJ2-3|14|.|.
CASTPGHSTDTQYF
TGTGCCAGCACCCCCGGACACAGCACAGATACGCAGTATTTT
>TRBV7-9|TRBJ2-2|15|.|.
CASSRGAVGTGELFF
TGTGCCAGCAGCCGGGGGGCCGTCGGCACCGGGGAGCTGTTTTTT
>TRBV2|TRBJ2-1|16|TRBD2|.
CASSDIGLAGYNEQFF
TGTGCCAGCAGTGATATCGGGCTAGCGGGCTACAATGAGCAGTTCTTC
>TRBV11-2|TRBJ2-5|14|.|.
CASSRRAGLETQYF
TGTGCCAGCAGCCGAAGGGCAGGGTTGGAGACCCAGTACTTC
>TRBV19|TRBJ1-3|15|.|once
CASSTTGQTGNTIYF
TGTGCCAGTAGTACTACCGGGCAGACGGGAAACACCATATATTTT
>TRBV6-1|TRBJ1-2|10|.|.
CASSEWSFTF
TGTGCCAGCAGTGAATGGTCCTTCACCTTC
>TRBV6-1|TRBJ2-1|15|TRBD2|.
CASRVLAGGNNEQFF
TGTGCCAGCAGGGTACTAGCGGGGGGGAACAATGAGCAGTTCTTC
>TRBV28|TRBJ1-2|16|TRBD1|.
CASSLRAAGGVYGYTF
TGTGCCAGCAGTTTACGCGCTGCAGGGGGCGTCTATGGCTACACCTTC
>TRBV19|TRBJ2-3|14|.|.
CASSMQGPADTQYF
TGTGCCAGTAGTATGCAGGGTCCTGCAGATACGCAGTATTTT
>TRBV9|TRBJ2-3|15|TRBD2|.
CASTRAGDSADTQYF
TGTGCCAGCACCAGAGCGGGAGACAGTGCAGATACGCAGTATTTT
>TRBV10-3|TRBJ2-1|14|TRBD2|.
CAIRTGTSRYEQFF
TGTGCCATCAGGACTGGGACTAGTAGGTATGAGCAGTTCTTC
>TRBV5-1|TRBJ2-7|13|.|few
CASSYPGIYEQYF
TGCGCCAGCAGCTACCCAGGGATCTACGAGCAGTACTTC
>TRBV4-3|TRBJ2-7|15|TRBD2|.
CASSPLASGDYEQYF
TGCGCCAGCAGCCCACTGGCTAGCGGGGACTACGAGCAGTACTTC
>TRBV6-6|TRBJ2-1|11|.|.
CASKEGLPQFF
TGTGCCAGCAAGGAGGGGCTCCCGCAGTTCTTC
>TRBV5-6|TRBJ2-3|16|.|.
CASSLEAFRGTDTQYF
TGTGCCAGCAGCTTGGAAGCTTTTCGGGGCACAGATACGCAGTATTTT
>TRBV18|TRBJ2-7|15|TRBD2|few
CASSPPGLGAYEQYF
TGTGCCAGCTCACCACCGGGACTAGGCGCCTACGAGCAGTACTTC
>TRBV6-1|TRBJ1-5|16|.|.
CASSEYWTDSNQPQHF
TGTGCCAGCAGTGAATACTGGACAGATAGCAATCAGCCCCAGCATTTT
>TRBV4-1|TRBJ1-5|17|.|.
CASSKGEQGRSNQPQHF
TGCGCCAGCAGCAAGGGGGAACAGGGAAGGAGCAATCAGCCCCAGCATTTT
>TRBV30|TRBJ1-2|17|TRBD1|.
CAWSDPGQGPTNYGYTF
TGTGCCTGGAGTGATCCGGGACAGGGGCCGACTAACTATGGCTACACCTTC
>TRBV6-1|TRBJ2-7|13|TRBD1|few
CASRHRGSYEQYF
TGTGCCAGCAGACACAGGGGCTCCTACGAGCAGTACTTC
>TRBV4-3|TRBJ2-7|16|.|.
CASSQELGTASYEQYF
TGCGCCAGCAGCCAGGAACTAGGGACGGCCAGCTACGAGCAGTACTTC
>TRBV4-3|TRBJ2-3|15|TRBD1|.
CASSQGTGDTDTQYF
TGCGCCAGCAGCCAAGGGACAGGGGACACAGATACGCAGTATTTT
>TRBV9|TRBJ2-7|16|TRBD2|.
CASSPPRASGSYEQYF
TGTGCCAGCAGCCCTCCCCGAGCTAGCGGCTCCTACGAGCAGTACTTC